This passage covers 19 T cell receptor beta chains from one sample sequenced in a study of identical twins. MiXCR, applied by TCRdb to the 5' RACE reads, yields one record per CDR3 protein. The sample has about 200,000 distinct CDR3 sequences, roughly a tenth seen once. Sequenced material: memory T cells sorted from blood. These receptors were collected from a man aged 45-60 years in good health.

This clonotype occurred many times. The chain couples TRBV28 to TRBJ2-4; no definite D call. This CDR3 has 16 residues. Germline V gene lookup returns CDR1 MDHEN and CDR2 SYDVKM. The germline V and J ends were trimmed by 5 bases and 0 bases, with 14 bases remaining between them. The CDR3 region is CASSGAAEEAKNIQYF. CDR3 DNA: TGTGCCAGCAGTGGCGCAGCTGAAGAAGCCAAAAACATTCAGTACTTC.

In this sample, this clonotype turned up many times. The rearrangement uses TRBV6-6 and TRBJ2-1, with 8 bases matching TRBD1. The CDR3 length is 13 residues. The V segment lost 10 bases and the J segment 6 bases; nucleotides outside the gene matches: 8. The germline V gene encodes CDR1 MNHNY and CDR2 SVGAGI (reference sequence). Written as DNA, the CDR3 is TGTGCCACCTCAGGGGGCAGTCGCAATGAGCAGTTCTTC. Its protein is CATSGGSRNEQFF.

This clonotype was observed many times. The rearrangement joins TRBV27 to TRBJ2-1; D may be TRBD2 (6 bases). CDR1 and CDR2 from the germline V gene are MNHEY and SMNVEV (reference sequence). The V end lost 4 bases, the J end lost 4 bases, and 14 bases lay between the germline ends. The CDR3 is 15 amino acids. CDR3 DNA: TGTGCCAGCAGTTCGGGGGTGAACCTTTACAATGAGCAGTTCTTC. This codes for CASSSGVNLYNEQFF.

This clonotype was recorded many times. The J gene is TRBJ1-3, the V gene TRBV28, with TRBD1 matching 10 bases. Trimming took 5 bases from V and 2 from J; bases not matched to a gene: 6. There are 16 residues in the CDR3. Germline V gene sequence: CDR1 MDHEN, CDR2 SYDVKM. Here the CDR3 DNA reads TGTGCCAGCAGTCGGGACAGGGGATTTACTGGAAACACCATATATTTT. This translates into CASSRDRGFTGNTIYF.

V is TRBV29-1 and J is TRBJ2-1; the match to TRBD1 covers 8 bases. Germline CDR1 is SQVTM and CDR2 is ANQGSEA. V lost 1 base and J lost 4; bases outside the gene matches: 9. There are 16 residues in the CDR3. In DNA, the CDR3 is TGCAGCGTTGAAGGGGCGGACAGGGCGCCGTACAATGAGCAGTTCTTC. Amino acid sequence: CSVEGADRAPYNEQFF.

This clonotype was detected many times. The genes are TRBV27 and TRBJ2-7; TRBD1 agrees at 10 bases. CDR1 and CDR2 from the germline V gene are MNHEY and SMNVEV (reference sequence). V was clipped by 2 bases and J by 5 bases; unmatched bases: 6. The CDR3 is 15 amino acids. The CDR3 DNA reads TGTGCCAGCAGTTTAGGGGGACAGGGGCTCAACGAGCAGTACTTC. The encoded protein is CASSLGGQGLNEQYF.

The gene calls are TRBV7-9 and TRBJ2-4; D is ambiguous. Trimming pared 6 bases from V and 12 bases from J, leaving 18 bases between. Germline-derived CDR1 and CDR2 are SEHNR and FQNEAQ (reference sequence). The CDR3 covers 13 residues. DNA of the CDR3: TGTGCCAGCAGTACTACAGCCCGCACTCATCAGTACTTC. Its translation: CASSTTARTHQYF.

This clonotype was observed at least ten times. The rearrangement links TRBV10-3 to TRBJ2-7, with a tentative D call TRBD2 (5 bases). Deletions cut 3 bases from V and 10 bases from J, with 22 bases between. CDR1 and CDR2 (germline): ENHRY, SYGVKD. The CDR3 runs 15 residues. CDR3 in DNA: TGTGCCATCAGTGACTTAAGCAAAAACCAACCGGGACAGTACTTC. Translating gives CAISDLSKNQPGQYF.

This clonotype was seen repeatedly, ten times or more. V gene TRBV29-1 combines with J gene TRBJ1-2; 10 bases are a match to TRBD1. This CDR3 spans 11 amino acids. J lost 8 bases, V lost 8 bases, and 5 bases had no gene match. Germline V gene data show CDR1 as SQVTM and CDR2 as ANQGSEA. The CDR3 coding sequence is TGCAGCTCCCTGACAGGGGGCGGCTACACCTTC. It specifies CSSLTGGGYTF.

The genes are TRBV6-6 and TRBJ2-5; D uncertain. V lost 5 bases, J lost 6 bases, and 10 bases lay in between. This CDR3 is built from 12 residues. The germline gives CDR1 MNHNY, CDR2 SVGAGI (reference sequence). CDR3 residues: CASSNQAQTQYF. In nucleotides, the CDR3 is TGTGCCAGCAGTAATCAGGCTCAGACCCAGTACTTC.

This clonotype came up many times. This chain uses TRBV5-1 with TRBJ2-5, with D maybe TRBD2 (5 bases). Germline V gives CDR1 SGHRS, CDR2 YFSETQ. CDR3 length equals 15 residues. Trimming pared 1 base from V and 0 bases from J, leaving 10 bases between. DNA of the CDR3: TGCGCCAGCAGCTTGAACGGGATTAACCAAGAGACCCAGTACTTC. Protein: CASSLNGINQETQYF.

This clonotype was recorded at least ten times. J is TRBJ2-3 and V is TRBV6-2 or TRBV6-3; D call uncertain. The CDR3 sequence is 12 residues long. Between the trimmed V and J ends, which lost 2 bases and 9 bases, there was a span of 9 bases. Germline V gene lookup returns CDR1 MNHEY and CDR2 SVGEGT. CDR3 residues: CASSYGVDTQYF. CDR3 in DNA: TGTGCCAGCAGTTACGGAGTTGACACGCAGTATTTT.

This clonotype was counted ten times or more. The CDR3 spells CASSVESFRGRNEQFF. As DNA, the CDR3 is TGTGCCAGCAGCGTAGAGTCCTTCCGGGGAAGGAATGAGCAGTTCTTC. The chain uses TRBV9 and TRBJ2-1; tentatively, D is TRBD2 (5 bases). CDR1 and CDR2 (germline): SGDLS, YYNGEE. This CDR3 has 16 amino acids. V shed 0 bases and J shed 7 bases, with 17 bases lying between them.

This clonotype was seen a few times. The CDR3 nucleotides are TGCAGTGCAGTAGGGGCAGGGGGCCAAGAGACCCAGTACTTC. Translation: CSAVGAGGQETQYF. This chain uses TRBV20-1 with TRBJ2-5, with TRBD1 identical over 7 bases. Per germline, CDR1 DFQATT and CDR2 SNEGSKA (reference sequence). The CDR3 is 14 amino acids. With V trimmed by 6 bases and J by 1 base, 8 bases remained unmatched.

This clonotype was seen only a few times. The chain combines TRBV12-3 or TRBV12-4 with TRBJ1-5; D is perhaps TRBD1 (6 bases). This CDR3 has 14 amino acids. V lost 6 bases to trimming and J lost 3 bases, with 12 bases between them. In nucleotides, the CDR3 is TGTGCCAGCAGCCCCGGACAGTTCAATCAGCCCCAGCATTTT. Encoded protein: CASSPGQFNQPQHF.

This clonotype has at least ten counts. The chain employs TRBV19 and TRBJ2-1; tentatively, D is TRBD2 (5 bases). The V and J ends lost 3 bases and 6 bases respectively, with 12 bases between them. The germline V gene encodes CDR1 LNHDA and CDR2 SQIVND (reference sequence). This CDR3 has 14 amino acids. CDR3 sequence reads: CASSIGVRGNEQFF. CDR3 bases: TGTGCCAGTAGTATTGGGGTCCGGGGCAATGAGCAGTTCTTC.

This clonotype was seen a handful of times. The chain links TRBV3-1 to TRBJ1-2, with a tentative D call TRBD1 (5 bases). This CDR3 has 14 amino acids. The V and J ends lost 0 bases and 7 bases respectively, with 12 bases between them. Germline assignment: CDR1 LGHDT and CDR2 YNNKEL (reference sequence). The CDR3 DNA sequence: TGTGCCAGCAGCCAAGATCGCAGGGCCGGTGGCTACACCTTC. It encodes CASSQDRRAGGYTF.

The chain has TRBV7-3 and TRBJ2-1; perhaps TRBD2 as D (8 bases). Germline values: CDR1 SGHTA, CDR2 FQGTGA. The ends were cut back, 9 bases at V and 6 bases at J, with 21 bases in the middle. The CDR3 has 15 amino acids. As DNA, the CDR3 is TGTGCCAGAAGCCCAGGGGGGGGACTAGTCAATGAGCAGTTCTTC. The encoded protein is CARSPGGGLVNEQFF. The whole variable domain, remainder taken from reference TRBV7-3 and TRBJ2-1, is GAGVSQTPSNKVTEKGKYVELRCDPISGHTALYWYRQSLGQGPEFLIYFQGTGAADDSGLPNDRFFAVRPEGSVSTLKIQRTERGDSAVYLCARSPGGGLVNEQFFGPGTRLTVL.

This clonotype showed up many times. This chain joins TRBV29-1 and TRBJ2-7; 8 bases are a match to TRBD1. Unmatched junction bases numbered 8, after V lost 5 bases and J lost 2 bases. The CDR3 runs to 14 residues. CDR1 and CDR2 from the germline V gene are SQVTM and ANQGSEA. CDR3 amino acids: CSVLSGQGAYEQYF. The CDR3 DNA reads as TGCAGCGTTCTCTCAGGACAGGGAGCCTACGAGCAGTACTTC.